This TCR beta chain was profiled in a study of T cell repertoires in cytomegalovirus infection. As for the study in general: CMV infection together with matching HLA type was indicated by public TCR beta signatures. The study's findings and limits: Cumulative public TCR beta family frequency identified CMV carriers with the relevant HLA.

This clonotype was recorded a few times. Its antigen remains unidentified. Trimming took off 7 bases at V and 5 bases at J, with 20 bases between the two ends. This CDR3 spans 14 amino acids. CDR1 is SQVTM, CDR2 ANQGSEA, per germline. MiXCR, applied by TCRdb to the reads, yields one record per CDR3 protein. The sample shows 400,000 to 550,000 distinct CDR3 sequences, around 11% of them seen only once. Specimen: PBMCs. The gene calls are TRBV29-1 and TRBJ2-5; D perhaps matches TRBD2 (6 bases). This clonotype was sampled from a human donor in good health (CMV status not recorded). Some clones in this sample may be carry-over from other donors' samples. CDR3 DNA sequence: TGCAGCGCCTTCGATCTGGGGGGTGGGGAGACCCAGTACTTC. This encodes CSAFDLGGGETQYF.